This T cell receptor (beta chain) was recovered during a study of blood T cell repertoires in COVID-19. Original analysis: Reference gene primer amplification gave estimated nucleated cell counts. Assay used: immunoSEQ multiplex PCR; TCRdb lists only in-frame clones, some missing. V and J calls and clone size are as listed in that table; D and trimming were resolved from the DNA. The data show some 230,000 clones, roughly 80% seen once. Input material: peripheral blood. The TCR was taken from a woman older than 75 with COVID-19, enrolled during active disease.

The CDR3 DNA follows: TGTGCCACCAGGGGGCTCATGGGGAATTCACCCCTCCACTTT. This sequence encodes CATRGLMGNSPLHF. The rearrangement joins TRBV28 to TRBJ1-6; the match to TRBD1 covers 8 bases. V dropped 10 bases and J dropped 7; count of bases not matched to a gene: 9. Germline CDR1 MDHEN, CDR2 SYDVKM. The CDR3 covers 14 residues.